The T cell receptor (beta chain) described here comes from a study of blood T cell repertoires in COVID-19. For the study at large: There were acute and convalescent COVID-19 samples, and they came from the United States, Italy and Spain. Sample material is recorded as cDNA or gDNA derived from T cells, B-cell-depleted T cells, or PBMCs.

As originally analysed: The assay estimated nucleated cells by amplifying reference gene primers. Some clones are missing from TCRdb's copy, which holds only in-frame ones; the method was immunoSEQ multiplex PCR. For V, J and clone size, that table is used; D and trimming come from the DNA. The table has around 170,000 clones, 85% to 90% seen once; the top ten hold approximately 7%. The material sequenced was peripheral blood. The sequence came from a man aged 45 to 65 with active or convalescent COVID-19.

CDR3: CASSTQGSGSMGADTQYF. The CDR3 DNA follows: TGCGCCAGCAGCACCCAGGGTAGCGGGAGCATGGGGGCAGATACGCAGTATTTT. The V and J genes are TRBV5-1 and TRBJ2-3; TRBD2 matches 9 bases. V trimming: 4 bases; J trimming: 4 bases; junction bases outside the gene matches: 16. The CDR3 runs 18 residues. In germline, CDR1 is SGHRS, CDR2 YFSETQ.